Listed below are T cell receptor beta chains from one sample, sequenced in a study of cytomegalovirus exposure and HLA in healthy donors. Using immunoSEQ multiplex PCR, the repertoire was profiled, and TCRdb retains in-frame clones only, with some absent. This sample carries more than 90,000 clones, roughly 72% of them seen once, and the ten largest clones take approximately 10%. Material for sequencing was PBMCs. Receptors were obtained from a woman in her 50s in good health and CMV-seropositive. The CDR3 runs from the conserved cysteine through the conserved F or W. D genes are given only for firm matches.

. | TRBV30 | CAWSVPRQPQHF
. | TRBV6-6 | CASSTTGEIQYF
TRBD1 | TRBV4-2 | CASSQQPGQGSQPQHF
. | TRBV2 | CASSTGLANSPLHF
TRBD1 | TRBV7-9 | CASSQMGQGSYEQYF
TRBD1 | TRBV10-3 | CAISESRLPTGGADGYTF
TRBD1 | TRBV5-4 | CASSFSGTGVVYGYTF
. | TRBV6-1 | CASFRVPDFHF
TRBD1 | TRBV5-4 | CASNRDSPTDTQYF
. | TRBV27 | CASSFGRRTEAFF
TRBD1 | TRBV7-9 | CASSLVDRGEITYEQYF
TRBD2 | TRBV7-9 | CASSLTSWDTQYF
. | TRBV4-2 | CASRRNFGASNYGYTF
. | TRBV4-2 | CASSQDQGRKSNQPQHF
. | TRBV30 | CAWASWRDYGYTF
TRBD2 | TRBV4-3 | CASSQDGGTSATDTQYF
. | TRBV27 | CASSLAYRVGKLFF
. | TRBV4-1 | CASSRSSPNEQFF
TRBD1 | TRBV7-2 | CASSLGGQGVYEQYF
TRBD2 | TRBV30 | CAWSAPRIAGRETQYF
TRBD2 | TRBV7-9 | CASSAGLAGGQNEQFF
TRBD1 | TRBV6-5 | CASSPDRTSNQPQHF
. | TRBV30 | CAWSVRDTYNEQFF
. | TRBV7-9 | CASSGTQGQNYGYTF
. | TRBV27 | CASSPTMNYGYTF
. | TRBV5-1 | CASSPWLGTDTQYF
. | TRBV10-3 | CAISESGELFF
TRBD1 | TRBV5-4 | CASSFTKRTGRHEAFF
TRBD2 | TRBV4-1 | CASSPTPGLATETQYF
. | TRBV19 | CASSPPGRYTDTQYF
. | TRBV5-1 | CASSLGGTDTQYF
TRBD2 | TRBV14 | CASSQGLAGGGEQFF
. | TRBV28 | CASSPRGNIQYF
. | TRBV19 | CASSSVDEQYF
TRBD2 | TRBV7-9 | CASTQLAVSTDTQYF
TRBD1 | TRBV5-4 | CASSSPQGAYEQYF
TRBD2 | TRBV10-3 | CAISLMSGGETDTQYF
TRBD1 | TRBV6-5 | CASSRQGSGNTIYF
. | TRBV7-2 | CASSPDRPQETQYF